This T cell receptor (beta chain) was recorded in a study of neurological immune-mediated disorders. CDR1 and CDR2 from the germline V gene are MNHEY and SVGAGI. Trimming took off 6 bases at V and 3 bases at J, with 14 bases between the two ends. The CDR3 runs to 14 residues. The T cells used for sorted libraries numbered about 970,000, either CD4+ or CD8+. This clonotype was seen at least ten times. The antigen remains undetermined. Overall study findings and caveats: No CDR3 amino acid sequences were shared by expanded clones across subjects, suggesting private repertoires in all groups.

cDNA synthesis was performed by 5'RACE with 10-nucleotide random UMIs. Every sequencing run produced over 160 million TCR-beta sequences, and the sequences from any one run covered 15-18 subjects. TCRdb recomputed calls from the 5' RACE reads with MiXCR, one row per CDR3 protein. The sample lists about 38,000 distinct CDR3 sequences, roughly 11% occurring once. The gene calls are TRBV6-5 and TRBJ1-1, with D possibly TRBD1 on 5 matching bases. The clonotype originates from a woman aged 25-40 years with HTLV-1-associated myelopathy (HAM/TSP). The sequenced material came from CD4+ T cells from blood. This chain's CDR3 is CASSRGGDYTEAFF. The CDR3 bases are TGTGCCAGCAGCCGGGGGGGGGATTACACTGAAGCTTTCTTT.